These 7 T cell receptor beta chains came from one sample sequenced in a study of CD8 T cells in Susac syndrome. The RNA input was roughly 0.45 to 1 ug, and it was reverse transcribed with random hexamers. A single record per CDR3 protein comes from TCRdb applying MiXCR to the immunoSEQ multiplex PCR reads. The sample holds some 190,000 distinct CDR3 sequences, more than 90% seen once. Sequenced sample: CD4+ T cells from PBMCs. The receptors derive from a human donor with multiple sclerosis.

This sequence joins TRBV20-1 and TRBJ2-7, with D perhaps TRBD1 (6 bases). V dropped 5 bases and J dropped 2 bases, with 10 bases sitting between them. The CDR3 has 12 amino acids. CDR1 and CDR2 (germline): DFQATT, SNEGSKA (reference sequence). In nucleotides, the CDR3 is TGCAGTGCTGGACAGCGAACCTACGAGCAGTACTTC. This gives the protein CSAGQRTYEQYF.

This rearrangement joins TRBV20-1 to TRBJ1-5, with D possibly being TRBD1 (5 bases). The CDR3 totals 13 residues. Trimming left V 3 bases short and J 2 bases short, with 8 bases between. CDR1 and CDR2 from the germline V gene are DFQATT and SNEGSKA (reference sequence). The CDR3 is CSASQGGNQPQHF. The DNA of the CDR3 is TGCAGTGCTAGCCAAGGGGGCAATCAGCCCCAGCATTTT.

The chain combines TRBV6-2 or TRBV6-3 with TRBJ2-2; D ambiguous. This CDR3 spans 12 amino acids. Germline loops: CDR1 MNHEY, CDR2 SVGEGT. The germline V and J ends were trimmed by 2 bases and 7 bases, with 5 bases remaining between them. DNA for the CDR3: TGTGCCAGCAGTTACCCTCTCGGGGAGCTGTTTTTT. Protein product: CASSYPLGELFF.

In DNA form, the CDR3 reads TGTGCCAGCAGCAGACTAGACCAAGAGACCCAGTACTTC. It yields the protein CASSRLDQETQYF. The V gene is TRBV6-1, the J gene TRBJ2-5; D may be TRBD2 (6 bases). The CDR3 runs to 13 residues. Per germline, CDR1 MNHNS and CDR2 SASEGT. V lost 6 bases, J lost 0 bases, and 8 bases lay in between.

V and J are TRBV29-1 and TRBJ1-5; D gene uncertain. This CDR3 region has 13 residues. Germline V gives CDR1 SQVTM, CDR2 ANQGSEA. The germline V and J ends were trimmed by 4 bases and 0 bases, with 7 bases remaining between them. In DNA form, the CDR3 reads TGCAGCGTTGCTCTAGATAGCAATCAGCCCCAGCATTTT. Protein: CSVALDSNQPQHF. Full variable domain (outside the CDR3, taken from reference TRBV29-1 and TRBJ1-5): SAVISQKPSRDICQRGTSLTIQCQVDSQVTMMFWYRQQPGQSLTLIATANQGSEATYESGFVIDKFPISRPNLTFSTLTVSNMSPEDSSIYLCSVALDSNQPQHFGDGTRLSIL.

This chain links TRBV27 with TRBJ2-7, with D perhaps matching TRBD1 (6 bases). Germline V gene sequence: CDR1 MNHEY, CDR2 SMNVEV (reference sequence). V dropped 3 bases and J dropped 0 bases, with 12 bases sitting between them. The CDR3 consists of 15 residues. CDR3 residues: CASSFDRTSSYEQYF. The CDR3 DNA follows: TGTGCCAGCAGTTTCGACAGGACGAGCTCCTACGAGCAGTACTTC.

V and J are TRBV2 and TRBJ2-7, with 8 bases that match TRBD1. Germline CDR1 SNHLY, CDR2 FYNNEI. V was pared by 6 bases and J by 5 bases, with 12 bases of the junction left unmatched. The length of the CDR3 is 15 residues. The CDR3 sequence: CASSILDRGKDEQYF. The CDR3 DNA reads TGTGCCAGCAGCATACTCGACAGGGGTAAGGACGAGCAGTACTTC.